The 10 T cell receptor beta chains listed next were all sequenced from one sample in a study of Japanese encephalitis immunity and Zika vaccine responses (dated by TCRdb to about 2021). The library was made by 5' RACE. The instrument given in TCRdb is Illumina MiSeq. TCRdb reprocessed the public reads (quality trimming at Q25 with fastp, clone calling with MiXCR) and kept in-frame beta chains. Each entry merges the rows of one CDR3 protein and shows their most common DNA and genes. The sample profile shows 300 to 400 distinct CDR3 sequences; approximately 4% of them were found once. Jointly, the top ten make up 35% of the sample. PBMCs were labeled with CellTrace CFSE and cultured for about 6 days in RPMI with 8% human serum plus peptide pools at around 1 ug/mL each. Unfixed proliferating CD4 T cells were sorted on a BD FACSAria as live CD56-CD19-CD16-CD3+CD4+ CFSE-low cells. Sequencing used antigen-activated CD4+ T cells from blood, cultured, obtained during a Zika inactivated vaccine study. Source of these receptors: an adult man who received an inactivated Zika virus vaccine.

This clonotype counts as large. The rearrangement joins TRBV4-3 to TRBJ2-3; D gene ambiguous. The CDR3 extends over 13 amino acids. Trimming removed 4 bases from V and 5 bases from J, with 10 bases in between. CDR1 LGHNA and CDR2 YSLEER come from the germline V gene. CDR3: CASSRPPEDTQYF. DNA of the CDR3: TGCGCCAGCAGCCGTCCCCCGGAAGATACGCAGTATTTT.

By frequency in the sample, this clonotype is large. The rearrangement uses TRBV4-3 and TRBJ1-1, with D maybe TRBD1 (6 bases). The CDR3 spans 15 residues. Trimming took 5 bases from V and 1 from J, leaving 14 bases between them. Germline-derived CDR1 and CDR2 are LGHNA and YSLEER. Here the CDR3 DNA reads TGCGCCAGCAGCTTACACAGGGTTTCGAACACTGAAGCTTTCTTT. Amino acid sequence: CASSLHRVSNTEAFF.

This clonotype is medium-sized (0.01 to 0.1%). The chain combines TRBV6-5 with TRBJ2-2, with TRBD2 as a possible D gene (6 bases). Between the trimmed V and J ends, which lost 5 bases and 6 bases, there was a span of 10 bases. This CDR3 has 13 amino acids. CDR1 is MNHEY, CDR2 SVGAGI, per germline. This CDR3 is CASSQTSPGELFF. The CDR3 nucleotides read TGTGCCAGCAGTCAGACTAGTCCCGGGGAGCTGTTTTTT.

This clonotype was seen only a few times. This chain joins TRBV19 and TRBJ2-4, with 7 positions matching TRBD1. Germline lookup yields CDR1 LNHDA and CDR2 SQIVND (reference sequence). This CDR3 has 13 residues. V shed 5 bases, J shed 4 bases, and the junction held 2 bases outside the gene matches. In DNA form, the CDR3 reads TGTGCCAGTAGTGACAGGGCGAAAAACATTCAGTACTTC. Translated, it gives CASSDRAKNIQYF.

This clonotype is medium-sized. The chain uses TRBV4-3 and TRBJ1-4; D is uncertain. Trimming removed 0 bases at V and 8 bases at J, with 4 bases between. The CDR3 totals 12 residues. CDR1 is LGHNA and CDR2 is YSLEER in the germline V gene. CDR3 DNA: TGCGCCAGCAGCCAAGAGAGAGAAAAACTGTTTTTT. Protein sequence: CASSQEREKLFF.

Within the sample, this clonotype is large (0.1 to 1%). The chain employs TRBV4-3 and TRBJ1-2; D gene uncertain. Per germline, CDR1 LGHNA and CDR2 YSLEER. V dropped 6 bases and J dropped 4 bases, with 9 bases sitting between them. The CDR3 is made up of 12 amino acids. The CDR3 coding sequence is TGCGCCAGCAGTGTAAGCGGCTATGGCTACACCTTC. Translated, it gives CASSVSGYGYTF.

This clonotype is large by share. This chain joins TRBV10-3 and TRBJ1-2; the match to TRBD1 covers 10 bases. CDR3 length equals 13 residues. V dropped 4 bases and J dropped 7; count of bases not matched to a gene: 3. Germline values: CDR1 ENHRY, CDR2 SYGVKD. For the CDR3, the DNA is TGTGCCATCAGTGGACAGGGGGCGCTTGGCTACACCTTC. This encodes CAISGQGALGYTF.

By share, this clonotype counts as medium-sized. The chain carries TRBV4-3 and TRBJ1-1; D perhaps matches TRBD1 (6 bases). V was shortened by 4 bases and J by 4 bases, with 13 bases between the two germline ends. The germline V gene encodes CDR1 LGHNA and CDR2 YSLEER. This CDR3 spans 14 amino acids. CDR3 sequence (DNA): TGCGCCAGCAGCCTAGAAGGGGGAGGCACTGAAGCTTTCTTT. It translates to CASSLEGGGTEAFF.

This clonotype rates as medium-sized. The rearrangement joins TRBV21-1 to TRBJ2-7; the table names TRBD1, a call not compared with the DNA. TRBV21-1 is a pseudogene. CDR3 length equals 15 residues. The CDR3 bases are TGTGCCAGCAGCAATGGGGCAGGGGCCGGTTACGAGCAGTACTTC. Its protein is CASSNGAGAGYEQYF.

Judged by abundance, this clonotype is medium-sized. The V call is TRBV7-9, the J call TRBJ2-1; 11 positions match TRBD2. The V and J ends lost 3 bases and 4 bases, in that order; junction bases with no gene match: 8. This CDR3 region has 17 residues. Germline lookup yields CDR1 SEHNR and CDR2 FQNEAQ (reference sequence). CDR3 DNA: TGTGCCAGCAGCTTCCCCACAACTAGCGGGGGTTACAATGAGCAGTTCTTC. As protein: CASSFPTTSGGYNEQFF.